A selection of T cell receptor beta chains follows, all from one sample in a study of patients and donors after allogeneic stem cell transplantation. Using its own MiXCR run on the RT-PCR reads, TCRdb lists one record per CDR3 protein. This table has 150,000 to 200,000 distinct CDR3 sequences, approximately 30% appearing once. Sequencing used blood, either unsorted or a sorted T cell fraction (not recorded which). These receptors all stem from a human donor who was either an allogeneic HSCT recipient or a stem cell or donor lymphocyte infusion donor (not recorded which). It is not recorded whose cells these are; they may come from a transplant donor. Each CDR3 is given with its conserved first and last residue. Each record gives: J gene, D gene, clone size, V gene, CDR3 protein, CDR3 DNA. A D gene is named only where the DNA matches it firmly. The listing skips clone size in some rows; elsewhere it reads once, few, many or a size class.

>TRBJ1-5|.|few|TRBV28
CASYSMARVGESNQPQHF
TGTGCCAGCTACTCCATGGCCAGGGTGGGGGAAAGCAATCAGCCCCAGCATTTT
>TRBJ2-1|TRBD2|.|TRBV6-1
CASSLQGTGRDEQFF
TGTGCCAGCAGTCTTCAGGGAACCGGGAGGGATGAGCAGTTCTTC
>TRBJ2-1|TRBD2|.|TRBV7-8
CASSLEGGGSSYNEQFF
TGTGCCAGCAGCTTAGAGGGCGGGGGAAGCTCCTACAATGAGCAGTTCTTC
>TRBJ2-1|.|.|TRBV27
CASSKTLGSRAYNEQFF
TGTGCCAGCAGTAAAACCCTCGGGAGTAGGGCCTACAATGAGCAGTTCTTC
>TRBJ2-3|TRBD2|few|TRBV7-3
CASSLMGSGGTDTQYF
TGTGCCAGCAGCCTCATGGGTAGCGGGGGCACAGATACGCAGTATTTT
>TRBJ1-1|.|many|TRBV5-1
CASSLVVPRVGNTEAFF
TGCGCCAGCAGCTTGGTGGTGCCGCGAGTCGGGAACACTGAAGCTTTCTTT
>TRBJ2-1|TRBD1|.|TRBV5-1
CASTGQAYNEQFF
TGCGCCAGTACGGGACAGGCCTACAATGAGCAGTTCTTC
>TRBJ2-5|.|.|TRBV7-9
CASSPTPGKETQYF
TGTGCCAGCAGCCCAACCCCAGGCAAAGAGACCCAGTACTTC
>TRBJ2-1|.|few|TRBV6-5
CASSYSFQGYNEQFF
TGTGCCAGCAGTTACTCGTTTCAGGGGTACAATGAGCAGTTCTTC
>TRBJ1-4|.|many|TRBV12-3/TRBV12-4
CASSPWTSQNEKLFF
TGTGCCAGCAGTCCGTGGACAAGCCAGAATGAAAAACTGTTTTTT
>TRBJ2-1|TRBD2|.|TRBV4-2
CASSLGGLAGVGEQFF
TGTGCCAGCAGCCTAGGCGGACTAGCGGGAGTGGGAGAGCAGTTCTTC
>TRBJ2-5|.|many|TRBV5-1
CASSLGGGETQYF
TGCGCCAGCAGCTTGGGAGGCGGAGAGACCCAGTACTTC
>TRBJ2-1|TRBD2|.|TRBV6-5
CASSYGTSGVNEQFF
TGTGCCAGCAGTTACGGGACTAGCGGGGTCAATGAGCAGTTCTTC
>TRBJ2-5|.|few|TRBV5-6
CASSLRWETQYF
TGTGCCAGCAGCTTGAGGTGGGAGACCCAGTACTTC
>TRBJ1-3|TRBD1|few|TRBV3-1
CASRHRGGNTIYF
TGTGCCAGCAGACACAGGGGTGGAAACACCATATATTTT
>TRBJ2-7|.|few|TRBV14
CASSLGAAYEQYF
TGTGCCAGCAGCTTGGGGGCGGCCTACGAGCAGTACTTC
>TRBJ2-3|.|.|TRBV7-6
CASSFRDLTDTQYF
TGTGCCAGCAGCTTTCGGGACCTCACAGATACGCAGTATTTT